This entry features one T cell receptor (beta chain) sequence. The data were produced by immunoSEQ multiplex PCR, yet TCRdb's version contains in-frame clones alone and is incomplete. The table includes around 100,000 clones, about 85% detected once. The CDR3 is 16 amino acids. Germline V gene lookup returns CDR1 SGHKS and CDR2 YYEKEE (reference sequence). Trimming stripped 0 bases from V and 4 bases from J, with 16 bases between. This sample stems from a study of PD-L1 blockade in urothelial cancer. Study information: About 85% of the roughly 29 patients comprised males who had bladder-origin urothelial cancer. Blood was analyzed 3 weeks (second dose) and 6 weeks after treatment start. Across blood samples, T cells had a median count of approximately 130,000.

It was locally advanced or metastatic urothelial carcinoma that patients had. The V call is TRBV5-5, the J call TRBJ1-2, with D tentatively TRBD1 (6 bases). The receptor was derived from a man in his fifties with urothelial cancer. Material: PBMCs, obtained around atezolizumab (anti-PD-L1) treatment. The CDR3 sequence: CASSLAGRGYGYGYTF. CDR3 in DNA: TGTGCCAGCAGCTTGGCCGGGAGGGGGTACGGCTATGGCTACACCTTC.